Shown below are 21 T cell receptor beta chains from a single sample sequenced in a study of molecular identifiers for immune sequencing clone quantification. MiXCR, run by TCRdb on the PCR reads, gives a single entry per CDR3 protein. The data show over 550,000 distinct CDR3 sequences, approximately 24% seen once. The sequencing input was naive CD8+ T cells from blood, with Jurkat cell RNA spiked in. Noted subset: FACS-sorted CD8+CD4-CCR7+CD45RA+ naive T cells. The source of these receptors is a human donor in good health. Some libraries in this study had Jurkat cell RNA spiked in.

There are many counts of this clonotype. V and J are TRBV28 and TRBJ2-3, with 9 bases fitting TRBD2. Germline CDR1 is MDHEN and CDR2 is SYDVKM. Trimming took 5 bases from V and 0 from J; bases not matched to a gene: 6. The CDR3 loop spans 16 amino acids. The CDR3 coding sequence is TGTGCCAGCAGTCCTTTAGCGGGAGCTAGCACAGATACGCAGTATTTT. This translates into CASSPLAGASTDTQYF.

As regards this clonotype: Since no conserved phenylalanine or tryptophan closes the CDR3, a read error is the likely cause. This chain links TRBV19 with TRBJ1-1; D is unresolved. This CDR3 contains 18 residues. V was clipped by 0 bases and J by 0 bases, with 17 bases between them. The germline V gene has CDR1 LNHDA and CDR2 SQIVND (reference sequence). CDR3 nucleotide sequence: TGTGCCAGTAGTATAGATCTCCGAGGGCACCGCATGAACACTGAAGCTTTCCTT. This translates into CASSIDLRGHRMNTEAFL.

This clonotype came up a few times. The rearrangement joins TRBV5-6 to TRBJ2-7; tentatively, D is TRBD1 or TRBD2 (6 bases each). The CDR3 consists of 12 residues. Germline V gene lookup returns CDR1 SGHDT and CDR2 YYEEEE. Trimming cost V 5 bases and J 2 bases, with 8 bases left between them. The CDR3 sequence: CASRGGAYEQYF. As DNA, the CDR3 is TGTGCCAGCAGGGGGGGCGCCTACGAGCAGTACTTC. The full variable domain, completed using reference TRBV5-6 and TRBJ2-7, is DAGVTQSPTHLIKTRGQQVTLRCSPKSGHDTVSWYQQALGQGPQFIFQYYEEEERQRGNFPDRFSGHQFPNYSSELNVNALLLGDSALYLCASRGGAYEQYFGPGTRLTVT.

The table lists this clonotype with many counts. The chain is built from TRBV7-6 and TRBJ1-1; no definite D call. The length of the CDR3 is 14 residues. From germline, CDR1 is SGHVS and CDR2 FNYEAQ. With 7 bases removed from V and 1 base from J, the gap between germline ends came to 13 bases. CDR3 sequence: CASTPGRRNTEAFF. The CDR3 DNA reads as TGTGCCAGCACCCCTGGACGGAGGAACACTGAAGCTTTCTTT.

A remark on this clonotype: This may be a read error, as it is one base from a much larger clone. CDR3 region: CASSDPGLAAGIQETQYF. The CDR3 DNA is TGTGCCAGCAGTGATCCGGGACTAGCGGCGGGGATCCAAGAGACCCAGTACTTC. The chain is built from TRBV25-1 and TRBJ2-5; TRBD2 agrees at 11 bases. Germline assignment: CDR1 MGHDK and CDR2 SYGVNS. The V gene end was trimmed by 3 bases and the J gene end by 1 base; junction bases not matched to a gene: 10. This CDR3 is 18 amino acids long. The full variable domain, rest sourced from reference TRBV25-1 and TRBJ2-5, is EADIYQTPRYLVIGTGKKITLECSQTMGHDKMYWYQQDPGMELHLIHYSYGVNSTEKGDLSSESTVSRIRTEHFPLTLESARPSHTSQYLCASSDPGLAAGIQETQYFGPGTRLLVL.

Notes on this clonotype: Given a much more abundant clone one base away, this may be a read error. This chain joins TRBV6-2 or TRBV6-3 and TRBJ2-7, with a weak D call TRBD2 (5 bases). The CDR3 spans 14 residues. The germline gives CDR1 MNHEY, CDR2 SVGEGT. The CDR3 DNA reads as TGTGCCAGCCAGGTGCGGGCTTACTCCTACGGGCAGTACTTC. Its translation: CASQVRAYSYGQYF.

The genes are TRBV12-3 or TRBV12-4 and TRBJ2-7; D perhaps matches TRBD2 (5 bases). Between the trimmed V and J ends, which lost 2 bases and 3 bases, there was a span of 8 bases. The length of the CDR3 is 13 residues. The CDR3 bases are TGTGCCAGCAGTTTACCTAGCCACTACGAGCAGTACTTC. Amino acid sequence: CASSLPSHYEQYF.

This clonotype was observed at least ten times. The rearrangement joins TRBV6-6 to TRBJ1-1; no clear D gene. This CDR3 comprises 13 residues. Germline CDR1 is MNHNY and CDR2 is SVGAGI (reference sequence). Trimming cost V 2 bases and J 1 base, with 5 bases left between them. The CDR3 DNA follows: TGTGCCAGCAGTTACGCGTGGAACACTGAAGCTTTCTTT. Translated: CASSYAWNTEAFF.

This clonotype was detected a few times. V gene TRBV7-3 combines with J gene TRBJ2-5; TRBD1 aligns across 10 bases. From germline, CDR1 is SGHTA and CDR2 FQGTGA. The CDR3 is made up of 15 amino acids. V shed 5 bases and J 4 bases; nucleotides not matched to a gene: 7. CDR3 sequence (DNA): TGTGCCAGCAGCCCCCTCGGGACAGGGGCAGAGACCCAGTACTTC. It yields the protein CASSPLGTGAETQYF.

For this clonotype: The junction departs from the called germline gene at one end, perhaps through a read error. This chain uses TRBV29-1 with TRBJ2-5; D may be TRBD2 (5 bases). Germline assignment: CDR1 SQVTM and CDR2 ANQGSEA. The CDR3 has 13 amino acids. The CDR3 DNA follows: TGCAGCGTTGAAGGGTGGGGAGCGGAGACGCAGTACTTC. This encodes CSVEGWGAETQYF.

With respect to this clonotype: This could be a read error, since a much larger clone is one nucleotide away. The rearrangement uses TRBV15 and TRBJ2-3; 7 bases are a match to TRBD1. CDR1 and CDR2 from the germline V gene are LNHNV and YYDKDF (reference sequence). With 5 bases clipped from V and 3 bases from J, the junction kept 8 bases outside the gene matches. The length of the CDR3 is 15 residues. CDR3 region: CATSPPTGMTDTQYF. CDR3 nucleotide sequence: TGTGCCACCAGCCCTCCGACAGGGATGACAGATACGCAGTATTTT.

This clonotype was counted a few times. The rearrangement links TRBV7-9 to TRBJ2-7; 8 nucleotides line up with TRBD1. Germline V lookup: CDR1 SEHNR, CDR2 FQNEAQ (reference sequence). Unmatched junction bases numbered 7, after V lost 5 bases and J lost 1 base. This CDR3 comprises 15 residues. Written as DNA, the CDR3 is TGTGCCAGCAGCCCCCCTCGGGACAGGTCCTACGAGCAGTACTTC. Its protein product is CASSPPRDRSYEQYF.

Notes on this clonotype: This may stem from a read error, because a much larger clone lies one nucleotide away. The rearrangement uses TRBV23-1 and TRBJ2-7; possibly TRBD1 for D (6 bases). TRBV23-1 belongs to the ORF category, with a function that is uncertain. CDR3 length: 13 amino acids. The CDR3 DNA follows: TGCGCCAGCGGTCATTACCAGGGGTACGAGCAGTACTTC. Translated: CASGHYQGYEQYF.

The V call is TRBV11-2, the J call TRBJ2-7; a weak D match, TRBD2 (6 bases). The germline V gene encodes CDR1 SGHAT and CDR2 FQNNGV. V lost 4 bases to trimming and J lost 3 bases, with 16 bases between them. The CDR3 has 15 amino acids. The CDR3 loop is CASSSTGGSIYEQYF. In DNA, the CDR3 is TGTGCCAGCAGCTCGACCGGGGGAAGCATCTACGAGCAGTACTTC.

This clonotype was detected a few times. This rearrangement joins TRBV19 to TRBJ2-5, with 9 bases fitting TRBD1. CDR3 length equals 15 residues. Germline-derived CDR1 and CDR2 are LNHDA and SQIVND (reference sequence). Trimming took 3 bases from V and 4 from J; bases not matched to a gene: 6. In DNA form, the CDR3 reads TGTGCCAGTAGTATGGTACAGGGGGCTGGAGAGACCCAGTACTTC. This encodes CASSMVQGAGETQYF.

This clonotype was detected many times. The rearrangement joins TRBV28 to TRBJ1-6; D is ambiguous. V was pared by 5 bases and J by 0 bases, with 11 bases between. CDR1 and CDR2 (germline): MDHEN, SYDVKM. The length of the CDR3 is 16 residues. CDR3 amino acids: CASSPAPSSYNSPLHF. DNA of the CDR3: TGTGCCAGCAGTCCGGCCCCGAGCTCCTATAATTCACCCCTCCACTTT.

This clonotype occurred many times. V and J are TRBV5-1 and TRBJ1-1; TRBD1 is a possible D gene (6 bases). This CDR3 has 15 amino acids. V was pared by 2 bases and J by 0 bases, with 11 bases between. The germline V gene has CDR1 SGHRS and CDR2 YFSETQ. CDR3 bases: TGCGCCAGCAGCTTTTCCCAGGGGATGAACACTGAAGCTTTCTTT. The encoded protein is CASSFSQGMNTEAFF.

V usage is TRBV19 and J usage is TRBJ1-2; D remains unclear. Between the trimmed V and J ends, which lost 5 bases and 1 base, there was a span of 8 bases. Germline V gene lookup returns CDR1 LNHDA and CDR2 SQIVND (reference sequence). CDR3 length: 13 amino acids. This CDR3 reads CASSYSFNYGYTF. The CDR3 coding sequence is TGTGCCAGTAGTTATTCCTTTAACTATGGCTACACCTTC. Looking up the rest from reference TRBV19 and TRBJ1-2 gives the full variable domain: DGGITQSPKYLFRKEGQNVTLSCEQNLNHDAMYWYRQDPGQGLRLIYYSQIVNDFQKGDIAEGYSVSREKKESFPLTVTSAQKNPTAFYLCASSYSFNYGYTFGSGTRLTVV.

Regarding this clonotype: A read error is likely, as this CDR3 ends without the conserved phenylalanine or tryptophan. V gene TRBV19 combines with J gene TRBJ2-7, with D unresolved. This CDR3 region has 10 residues. V was trimmed by 8 bases and J by 4 bases, leaving 6 bases between them. Germline V lookup: CDR1 LNHDA, CDR2 SQIVND (reference sequence). CDR3 nucleotides: TGTGCCAGTGCTTGGTACGAGCAGTACCTC. Translated, it gives CASAWYEQYL.

In regard to this clonotype: Being one base from a much bigger clone, this may be a read error. CDR3 amino acids: CANSQDFTGYEQYF. The DNA of the CDR3 is TGCGCCAACAGCCAAGATTTCACAGGGTACGAGCAGTACTTC. The chain is built from TRBV4-3 and TRBJ2-7, with a tentative D call TRBD1 (6 bases). Germline-derived CDR1 and CDR2 are LGHNA and YSLEER. This CDR3 spans 14 amino acids.

CDR3 amino acids: CASGPDRTTDTQYF. The CDR3 DNA follows: TGTGCCAGCGGCCCAGACAGAACCACAGATACGCAGTATTTT. The gene calls are TRBV7-9 and TRBJ2-3; TRBD1 might be the D (5 bases). Per the germline V gene, CDR1 is SEHNR and CDR2 is FQNEAQ (reference sequence). The length of the CDR3 is 14 residues. Trimming cost V 8 bases and J 2 bases, with 14 bases left between them.